This T cell receptor (beta chain) appears in the sequencing data of a study of blood T cell repertoires in COVID-19. About the study: Samples representing acute and convalescent COVID-19 were sourced from the United States, Italy and Spain.

Authors' processing steps: Reference gene primer amplification yielded estimated nucleated cell counts. Repertoires were generated with immunoSEQ multiplex PCR, while TCRdb's copy carries only in-frame clones and drops some. The DNA was the basis for D and trimming; V, J and clone size are from that table. The profile covers some 93,000 clones, with approximately 86% appearing a single time and about 17% taken by the ten largest. The sequencing sample was made of peripheral blood. The origin of this receptor is a woman aged 80 or older with acute or convalescent COVID-19.

CDR3 DNA: TGTGCCACCACGACAGGGGCGCGCGATGCAGATACGCAGTATTTT. Amino acid sequence: CATTTGARDADTQYF. V gene TRBV28 combines with J gene TRBJ2-3; 8 nucleotides line up with TRBD1. Germline V gene lookup returns CDR1 MDHEN and CDR2 SYDVKM. V was clipped by 10 bases and J by 4 bases; unmatched bases: 13. CDR3 size: 15 residues.